This T cell receptor beta chain was sequenced in a study of beta chain features in type 1 diabetes. Study background: The study found patients and healthy donors alike in age, gender and cell yields. The study's findings and limits: Naive, central memory and Treg TCRB repertoires appeared more alike in patients than in healthy donors. When VDJ junctions were examined, type 1 diabetes patients showed fewer insertions and more deletions.

Reverse transcribing all isolated RNA meant expressed TCRB transcripts were sequenced. Deep immunoSEQ sequencing covered naive, central memory and regulatory T cell samples. Data came from immunoSEQ multiplex PCR; TCRdb stores just in-frame clones and leaves some out. The sample consists of almost 350,000 clones, less than 10% of them appearing once. With 7 bases clipped from V and 3 bases from J, the junction kept 11 bases outside the gene matches. Germline-derived CDR1 and CDR2 are MDHEN and SYDVKM. The CDR3 runs to 16 residues. On this clone itself: Its antigen is not known.

Sequencing input: central memory CD4+ T cells from blood. This rearrangement joins TRBV28 to TRBJ1-2; TRBD1 matches 10 bases. This TCR was sampled from a woman aged 18-30 years in good health. The CDR3 loop reads CASTGTGALYDYGYTF. The CDR3 region has the DNA TGTGCCAGCACCGGGACAGGGGCTTTATACGACTATGGCTACACCTTC.